The clone carrying this TCR beta chain was found many times. Its specificity is not known. Germline values: CDR1 SQVTM, CDR2 ANQGSEA. V was clipped by 6 bases and J by 4 bases, with 11 bases between them. The CDR3 sequence is 12 residues long. From the multiplex PCR reads, TCRdb called clonotypes with MiXCR, one entry per CDR3 protein. This sample has some 100,000 distinct CDR3 sequences, with around 20% found just once. The lymph nodes were axillary draining lymph nodes from breast cancer patients. The data originate from a study of breast tumors, draining lymph nodes, adjacent tissues. Points from the study as a whole: Tumor TCR diversity was below lymph nodes but above nontumor tissue. That most tumor T cells come from lymph nodes remained unproven. Most tumor T cells seemingly derive from lymph node, then expand in tumor.

Specimen: axillary lymph node tissue. The rearrangement links TRBV29-1 to TRBJ2-3; possibly TRBD2 for D (5 bases). This receptor was identified in a female donor with breast cancer. Some clones in this sample may be carry-over from other donors' samples. The DNA of the CDR3 is TGCAGCGTCGAGGGTGGGGCAGATACGCAGTATTTT. This codes for CSVEGGADTQYF.